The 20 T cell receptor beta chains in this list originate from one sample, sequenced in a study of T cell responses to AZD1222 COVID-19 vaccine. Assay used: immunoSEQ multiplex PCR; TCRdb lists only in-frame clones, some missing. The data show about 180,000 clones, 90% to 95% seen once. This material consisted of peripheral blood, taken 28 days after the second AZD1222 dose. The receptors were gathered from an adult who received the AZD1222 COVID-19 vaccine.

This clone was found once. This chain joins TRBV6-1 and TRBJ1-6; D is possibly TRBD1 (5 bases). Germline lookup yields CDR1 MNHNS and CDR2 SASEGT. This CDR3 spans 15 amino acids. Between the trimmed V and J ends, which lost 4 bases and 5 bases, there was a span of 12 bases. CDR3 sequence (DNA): TGTGCCAGCAGTGCAGCCGGGACCCATAATTCACCCCTCCACTTT. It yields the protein CASSAAGTHNSPLHF.

The DNA for the CDR3 is TGTGCCAGCAGCTCCATAGGATATGGCTACACCTTC. Translating gives CASSSIGYGYTF. The chain recombines TRBV6-2 or TRBV6-3 with TRBJ1-2; D unresolved. V lost 6 bases and J lost 5, with 10 bases in between. CDR1 is MNHEY and CDR2 is SVGEGT in the germline V gene. This CDR3 contains 12 residues.

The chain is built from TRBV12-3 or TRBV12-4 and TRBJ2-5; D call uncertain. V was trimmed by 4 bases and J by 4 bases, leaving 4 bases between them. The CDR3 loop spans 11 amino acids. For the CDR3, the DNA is TGTGCCAGCAGTTCATTAGAGACCCAGTACTTC. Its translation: CASSSLETQYF.

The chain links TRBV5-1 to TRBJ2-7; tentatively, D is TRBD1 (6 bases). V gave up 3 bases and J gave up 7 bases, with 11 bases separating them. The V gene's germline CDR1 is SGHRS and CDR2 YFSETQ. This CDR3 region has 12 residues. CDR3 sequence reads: CASSWGQLEQYF. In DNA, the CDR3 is TGCGCCAGCAGCTGGGGGCAGCTGGAGCAGTACTTC.

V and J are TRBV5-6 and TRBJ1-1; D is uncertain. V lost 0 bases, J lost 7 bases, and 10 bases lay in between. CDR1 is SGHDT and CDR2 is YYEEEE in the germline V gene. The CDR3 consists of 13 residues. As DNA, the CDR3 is TGTGCCAGCAGCTTGGCGGGAAGAGTTGAAGCTTTCTTT. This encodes CASSLAGRVEAFF.

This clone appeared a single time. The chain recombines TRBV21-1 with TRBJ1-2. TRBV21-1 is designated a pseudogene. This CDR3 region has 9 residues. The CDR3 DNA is TGTGCCAACTCCAATGGCTACACCTTC. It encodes CANSNGYTF.

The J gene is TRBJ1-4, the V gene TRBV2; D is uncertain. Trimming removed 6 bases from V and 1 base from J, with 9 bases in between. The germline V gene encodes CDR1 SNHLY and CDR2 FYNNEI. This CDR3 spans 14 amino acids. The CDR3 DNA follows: TGTGCCAGCAGGACCTTTGGAACTAATGAAAAACTGTTTTTT. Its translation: CASRTFGTNEKLFF. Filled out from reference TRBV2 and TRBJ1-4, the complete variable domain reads EPEVTQTPSHQVTQMGQEVILRCVPISNHLYFYWYRQILGQKVEFLVSFYNNEISEKSEIFDDQFSVERPDGSNFTLKIRSTKLEDSAMYFCASRTFGTNEKLFFGSGTQLSVL.

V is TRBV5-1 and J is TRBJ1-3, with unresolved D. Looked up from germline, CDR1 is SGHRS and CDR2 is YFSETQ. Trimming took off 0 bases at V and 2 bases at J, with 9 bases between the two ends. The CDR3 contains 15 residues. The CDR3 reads CASSLEGGTGNTIYF. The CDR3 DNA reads TGCGCCAGCAGCTTGGAAGGTGGCACTGGAAACACCATATATTTT.

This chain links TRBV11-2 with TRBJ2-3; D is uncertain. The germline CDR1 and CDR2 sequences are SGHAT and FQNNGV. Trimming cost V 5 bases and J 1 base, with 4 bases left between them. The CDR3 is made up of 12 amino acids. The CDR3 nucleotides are TGTGCCAGCAGCAGACGCACAGATACGCAGTATTTT. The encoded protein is CASSRRTDTQYF. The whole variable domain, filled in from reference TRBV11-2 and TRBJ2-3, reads EAGVAQSPRYKIIEKRQSVAFWCNPISGHATLYWYQQILGQGPKLLIQFQNNGVVDDSQLPKDRFSAERLKGVDSTLKIQPAKLEDSAVYLCASSRRTDTQYFGPGTRLTVL.

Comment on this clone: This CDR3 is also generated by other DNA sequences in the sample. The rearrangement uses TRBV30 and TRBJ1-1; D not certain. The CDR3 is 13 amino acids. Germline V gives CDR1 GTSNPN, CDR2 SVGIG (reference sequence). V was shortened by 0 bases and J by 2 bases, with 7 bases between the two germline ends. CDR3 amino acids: CAWSVGGNTEAFF. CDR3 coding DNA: TGTGCCTGGAGTGTCGGCGGTAACACTGAAGCTTTCTTT.

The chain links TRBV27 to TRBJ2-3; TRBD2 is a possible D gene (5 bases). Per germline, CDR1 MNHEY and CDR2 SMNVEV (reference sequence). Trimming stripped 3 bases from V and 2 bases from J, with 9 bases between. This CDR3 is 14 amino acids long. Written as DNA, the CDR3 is TGTGCCAGCAGTTTTGTCGGGGACACAGATACGCAGTATTTT. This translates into CASSFVGDTDTQYF.

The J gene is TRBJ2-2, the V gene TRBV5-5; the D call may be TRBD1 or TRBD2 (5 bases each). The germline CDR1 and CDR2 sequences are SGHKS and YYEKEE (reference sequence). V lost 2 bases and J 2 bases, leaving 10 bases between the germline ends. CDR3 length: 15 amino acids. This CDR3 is CASSLEGPNTGELFF. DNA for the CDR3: TGTGCCAGCAGCTTAGAGGGACCTAACACCGGGGAGCTGTTTTTT.

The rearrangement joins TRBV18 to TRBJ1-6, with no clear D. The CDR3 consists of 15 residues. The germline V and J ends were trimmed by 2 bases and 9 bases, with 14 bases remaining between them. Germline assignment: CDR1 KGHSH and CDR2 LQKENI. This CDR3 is CASSPDGSWASPLHF. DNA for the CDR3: TGTGCCAGCTCACCAGACGGTTCCTGGGCTTCACCCCTCCACTTT.

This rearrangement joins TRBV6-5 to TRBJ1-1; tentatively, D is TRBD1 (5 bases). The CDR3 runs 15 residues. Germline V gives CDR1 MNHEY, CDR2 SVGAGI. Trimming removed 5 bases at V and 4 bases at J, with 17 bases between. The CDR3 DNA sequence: TGTGCCAGCAGTAACCTAGGGGTACGGGTCACTGAAGCTTTCTTT. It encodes CASSNLGVRVTEAFF.

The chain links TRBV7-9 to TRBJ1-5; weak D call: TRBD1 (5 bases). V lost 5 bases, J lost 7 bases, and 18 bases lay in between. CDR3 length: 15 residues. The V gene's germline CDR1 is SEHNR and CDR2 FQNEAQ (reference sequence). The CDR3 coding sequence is TGTGCCAGCAGCCCGGGGTGGGGGTCGGGCCAGCCCCAGCATTTT. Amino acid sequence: CASSPGWGSGQPQHF.

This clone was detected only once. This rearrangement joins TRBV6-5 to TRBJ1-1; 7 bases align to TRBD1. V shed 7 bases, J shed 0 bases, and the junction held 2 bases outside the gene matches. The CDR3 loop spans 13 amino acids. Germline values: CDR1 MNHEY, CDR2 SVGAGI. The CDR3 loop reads CASKQGLNTEAFF. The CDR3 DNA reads TGTGCCAGCAAACAGGGGCTGAACACTGAAGCTTTCTTT.

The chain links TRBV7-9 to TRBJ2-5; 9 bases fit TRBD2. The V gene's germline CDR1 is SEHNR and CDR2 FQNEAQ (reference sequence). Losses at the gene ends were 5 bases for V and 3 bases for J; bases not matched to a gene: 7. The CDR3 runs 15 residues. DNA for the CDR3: TGTGCCAGCAGCCCCCCTAGCGGGGCCGAAGAGACCCAGTACTTC. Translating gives CASSPPSGAEETQYF.

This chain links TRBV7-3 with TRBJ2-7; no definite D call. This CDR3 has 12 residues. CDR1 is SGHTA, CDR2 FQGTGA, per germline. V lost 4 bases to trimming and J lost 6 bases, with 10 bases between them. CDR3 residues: CASSSVIGEQYF. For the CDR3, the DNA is TGTGCCAGCAGCTCCGTAATAGGCGAGCAGTACTTC.

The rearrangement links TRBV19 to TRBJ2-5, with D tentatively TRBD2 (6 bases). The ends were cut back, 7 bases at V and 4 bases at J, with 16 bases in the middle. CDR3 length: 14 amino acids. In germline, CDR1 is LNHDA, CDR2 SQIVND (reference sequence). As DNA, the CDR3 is TGTGCCAGTAACCCCACGGGAGCTTCAGAGACCCAGTACTTC. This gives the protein CASNPTGASETQYF.

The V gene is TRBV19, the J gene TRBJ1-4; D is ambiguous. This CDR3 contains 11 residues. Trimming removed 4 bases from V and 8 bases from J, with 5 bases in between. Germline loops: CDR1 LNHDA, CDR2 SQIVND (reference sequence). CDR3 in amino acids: CASSTQEKLFF. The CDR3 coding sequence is TGTGCCAGTAGTACGCAGGAAAAACTGTTTTTT.